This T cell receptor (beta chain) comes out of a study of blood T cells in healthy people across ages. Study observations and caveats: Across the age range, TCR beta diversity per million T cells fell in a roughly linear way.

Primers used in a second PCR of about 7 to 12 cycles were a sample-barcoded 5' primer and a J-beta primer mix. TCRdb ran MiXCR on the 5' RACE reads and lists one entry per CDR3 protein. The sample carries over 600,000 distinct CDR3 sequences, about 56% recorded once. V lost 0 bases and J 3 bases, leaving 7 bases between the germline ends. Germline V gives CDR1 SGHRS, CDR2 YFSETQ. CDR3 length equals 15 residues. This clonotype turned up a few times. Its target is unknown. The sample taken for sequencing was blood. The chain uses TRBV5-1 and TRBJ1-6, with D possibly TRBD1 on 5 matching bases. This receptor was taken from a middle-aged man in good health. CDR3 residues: CASSLATDYNSPLHF. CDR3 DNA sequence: TGCGCCAGCAGCTTGGCGACAGACTATAATTCACCCCTCCACTTT.